This T cell receptor (beta chain) originates from a study of T cells in Graves' hyperthyroidism and ophthalmopathy. Across the whole study: Before treatment of any kind, peripheral blood was taken at initial diagnosis.

Study results and caveats: A 13 V-J model separated ophthalmopathy from stable hyperthyroidism.

Trimming removed 4 bases at V and 7 bases at J, with 11 bases between. Germline values: CDR1 SEHNR, CDR2 FQNEAQ (reference sequence). This CDR3 contains 14 residues. The investigators amplified TCR beta CDR3 regions from RNA transcripts. HTBI primers were the set used in a first-round RT-PCR of the TCR CDR3. TCRdb reprocessed the multiplex PCR reads via MiXCR and lists one record per CDR3 protein. The sample holds about 590,000 distinct CDR3 sequences, 14% seen once. Points on this clonotype: What it binds is unknown.

Sequenced material: blood. The chain has TRBV7-9 and TRBJ1-6; D unresolved. The source is a woman aged 18-35 years with Graves' ophthalmopathy. CDR3 sequence (DNA): TGTGCCAGCAGCTCCCGGGAGGCAAATTCACCCCTCCACTTT. As protein: CASSSREANSPLHF.